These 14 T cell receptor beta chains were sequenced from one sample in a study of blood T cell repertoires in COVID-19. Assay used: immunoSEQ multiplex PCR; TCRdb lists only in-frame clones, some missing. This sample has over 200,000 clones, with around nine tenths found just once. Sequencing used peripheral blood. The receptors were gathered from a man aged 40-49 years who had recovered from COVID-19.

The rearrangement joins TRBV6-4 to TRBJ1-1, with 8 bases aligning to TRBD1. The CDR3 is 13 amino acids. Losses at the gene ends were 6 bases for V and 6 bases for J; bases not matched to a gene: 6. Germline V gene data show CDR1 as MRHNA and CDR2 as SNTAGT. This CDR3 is CASSPRGRAEAFF. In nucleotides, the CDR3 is TGTGCCAGCAGCCCCAGGGGGCGAGCTGAAGCTTTCTTT.

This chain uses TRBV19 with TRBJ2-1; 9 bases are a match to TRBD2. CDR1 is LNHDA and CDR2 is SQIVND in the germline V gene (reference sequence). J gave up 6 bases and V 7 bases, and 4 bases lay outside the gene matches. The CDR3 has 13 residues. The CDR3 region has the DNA TGTGCCAGTACGGCGGGAGGGCCCAATGAGCAGTTCTTC. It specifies CASTAGGPNEQFF.

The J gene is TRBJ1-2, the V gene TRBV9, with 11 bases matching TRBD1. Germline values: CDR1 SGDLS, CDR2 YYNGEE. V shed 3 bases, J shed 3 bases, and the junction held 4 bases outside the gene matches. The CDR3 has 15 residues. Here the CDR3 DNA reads TGTGCCAGCAGCGGCGGACAGGGGGCCCACTATGGCTACACCTTC. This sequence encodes CASSGGQGAHYGYTF. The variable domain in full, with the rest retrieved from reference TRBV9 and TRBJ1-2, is DSGVTQTPKHLITATGQRVTLRCSPRSGDLSVYWYQQSLDQGLQFLIQYYNGEERAKGNILERFSAQQFPDLHSELNLSSLELGDSALYFCASSGGQGAHYGYTFGSGTRLTVV.

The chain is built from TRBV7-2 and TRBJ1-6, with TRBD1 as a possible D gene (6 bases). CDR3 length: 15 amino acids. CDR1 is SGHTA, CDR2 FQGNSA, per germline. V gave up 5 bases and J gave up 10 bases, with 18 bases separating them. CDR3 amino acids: CASSPRGGALSPLHF. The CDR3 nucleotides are TGTGCCAGCAGCCCCCGCGGGGGGGCGTTGTCACCCCTCCACTTT.

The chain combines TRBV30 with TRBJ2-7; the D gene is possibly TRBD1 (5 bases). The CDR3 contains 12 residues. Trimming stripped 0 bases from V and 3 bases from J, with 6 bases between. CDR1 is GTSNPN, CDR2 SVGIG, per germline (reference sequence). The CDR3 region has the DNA TGTGCCTGGAGTGTAGGACACTACGAGCAGTACTTC. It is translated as CAWSVGHYEQYF.

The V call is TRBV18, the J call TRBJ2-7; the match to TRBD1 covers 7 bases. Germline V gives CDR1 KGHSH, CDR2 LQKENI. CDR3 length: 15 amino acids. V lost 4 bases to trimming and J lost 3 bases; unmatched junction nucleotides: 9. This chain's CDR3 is CASSQSRGQLYEQYF. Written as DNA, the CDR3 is TGTGCCAGCTCACAAAGTAGGGGACAGCTCTACGAGCAGTACTTC.

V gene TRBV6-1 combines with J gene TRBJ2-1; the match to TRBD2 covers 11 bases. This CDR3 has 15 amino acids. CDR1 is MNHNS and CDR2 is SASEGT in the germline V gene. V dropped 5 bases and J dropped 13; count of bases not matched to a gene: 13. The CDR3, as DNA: TGTGCCAGCAGTTCCACGTTAGCGGGAGGGCCGGAACAGTTCTTC. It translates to CASSSTLAGGPEQFF.

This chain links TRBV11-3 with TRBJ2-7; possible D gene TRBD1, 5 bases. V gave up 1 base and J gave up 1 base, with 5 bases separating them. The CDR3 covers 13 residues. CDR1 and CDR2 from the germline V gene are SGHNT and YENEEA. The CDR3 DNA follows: TGTGCCAGCAGCTTAGGACAGTCCTACGAGCAGTACTTC. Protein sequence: CASSLGQSYEQYF.

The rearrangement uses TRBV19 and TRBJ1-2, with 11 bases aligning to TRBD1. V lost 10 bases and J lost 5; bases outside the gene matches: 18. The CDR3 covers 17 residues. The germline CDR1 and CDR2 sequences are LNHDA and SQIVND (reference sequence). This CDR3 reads CATRGNSGTGGRYGYTF. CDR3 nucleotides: TGTGCCACTAGGGGTAACTCCGGGACAGGGGGTCGGTATGGCTACACCTTC.

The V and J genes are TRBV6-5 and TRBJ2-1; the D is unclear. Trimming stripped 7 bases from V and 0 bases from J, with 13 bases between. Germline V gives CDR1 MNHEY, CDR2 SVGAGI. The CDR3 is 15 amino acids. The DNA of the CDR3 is TGTGCCAGCATTCCCGCGGCCGGCTCCTACAATGAGCAGTTCTTC. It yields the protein CASIPAAGSYNEQFF.

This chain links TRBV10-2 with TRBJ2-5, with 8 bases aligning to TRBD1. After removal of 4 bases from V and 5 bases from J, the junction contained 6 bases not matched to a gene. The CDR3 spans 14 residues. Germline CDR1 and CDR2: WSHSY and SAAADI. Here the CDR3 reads CASSGSGGWETQYF. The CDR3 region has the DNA TGCGCCAGCAGTGGTTCAGGGGGCTGGGAGACCCAGTACTTC.

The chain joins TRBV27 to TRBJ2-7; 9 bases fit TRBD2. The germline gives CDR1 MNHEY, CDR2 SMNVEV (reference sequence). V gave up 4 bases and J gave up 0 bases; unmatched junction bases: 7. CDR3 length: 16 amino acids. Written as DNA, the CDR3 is TGTGCCAGCAGTTACTCTAGCGGGACCAGCTCCTACGAGCAGTACTTC. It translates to CASSYSSGTSSYEQYF.

The CDR3 spells CASSLRTSGRGYNEQFF. For the CDR3, the DNA is TGTGCCAGCAGCCTGAGGACTAGCGGGAGAGGATACAATGAGCAGTTCTTC. The V gene is TRBV9, the J gene TRBJ2-1; TRBD2 matches at 13 bases. V shed 4 bases, J shed 4 bases, and the junction held 8 bases outside the gene matches. CDR3 length: 17 residues. Looked up from germline, CDR1 is SGDLS and CDR2 is YYNGEE.

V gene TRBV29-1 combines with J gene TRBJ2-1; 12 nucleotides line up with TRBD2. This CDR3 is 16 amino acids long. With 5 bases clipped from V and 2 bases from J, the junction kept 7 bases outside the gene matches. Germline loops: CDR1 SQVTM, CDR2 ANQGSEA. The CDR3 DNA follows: TGCAGCGTTATCACTAGCGGGAGGAACACCTACAATGAGCAGTTCTTC. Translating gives CSVITSGRNTYNEQFF.